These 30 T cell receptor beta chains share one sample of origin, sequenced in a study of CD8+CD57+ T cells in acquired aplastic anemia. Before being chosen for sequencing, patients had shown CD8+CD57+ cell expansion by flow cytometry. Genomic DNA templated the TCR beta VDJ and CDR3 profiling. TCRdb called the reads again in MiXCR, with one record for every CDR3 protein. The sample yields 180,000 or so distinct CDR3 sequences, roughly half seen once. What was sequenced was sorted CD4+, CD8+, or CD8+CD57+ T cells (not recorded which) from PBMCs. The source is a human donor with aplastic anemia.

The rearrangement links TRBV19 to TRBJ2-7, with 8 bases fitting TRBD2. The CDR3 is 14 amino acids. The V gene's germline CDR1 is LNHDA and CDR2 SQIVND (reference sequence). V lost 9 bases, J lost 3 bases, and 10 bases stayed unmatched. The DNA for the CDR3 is TGTGCCAGCGGGTCCGGGCGGGGGGACTACGAGCAGTACTTC. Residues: CASGSGRGDYEQYF.

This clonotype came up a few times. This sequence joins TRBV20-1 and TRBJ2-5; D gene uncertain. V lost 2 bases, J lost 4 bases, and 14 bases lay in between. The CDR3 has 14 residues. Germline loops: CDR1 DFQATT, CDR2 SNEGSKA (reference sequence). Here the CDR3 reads CSARPRNGGETQYF. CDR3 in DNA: TGCAGTGCTAGACCCCGCAACGGTGGAGAGACCCAGTACTTC.

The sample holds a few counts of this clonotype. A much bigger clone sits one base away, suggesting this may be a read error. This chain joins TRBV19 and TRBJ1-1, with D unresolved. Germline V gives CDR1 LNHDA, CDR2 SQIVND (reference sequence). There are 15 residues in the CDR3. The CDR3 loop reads CASSIKVIPNTEALF. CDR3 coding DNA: TGTGCCAGTAGTATAAAGGTTATCCCCAACACTGAAGCTCTCTTT.

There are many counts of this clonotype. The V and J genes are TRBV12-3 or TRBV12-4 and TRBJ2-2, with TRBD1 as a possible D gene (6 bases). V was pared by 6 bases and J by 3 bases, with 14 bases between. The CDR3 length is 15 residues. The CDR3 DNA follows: TGTGCCAGCAGGGATAGGGGGTCCCACACCGGGGAGCTGTTTTTT. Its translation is CASRDRGSHTGELFF.

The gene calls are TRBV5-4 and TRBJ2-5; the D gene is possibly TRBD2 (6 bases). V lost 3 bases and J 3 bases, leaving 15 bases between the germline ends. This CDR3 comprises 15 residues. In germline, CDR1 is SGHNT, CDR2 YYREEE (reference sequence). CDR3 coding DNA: TGTGCCAGCAGCTCTACCGGGGGACTGAAAGAGACCCAGTACTTC. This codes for CASSSTGGLKETQYF.

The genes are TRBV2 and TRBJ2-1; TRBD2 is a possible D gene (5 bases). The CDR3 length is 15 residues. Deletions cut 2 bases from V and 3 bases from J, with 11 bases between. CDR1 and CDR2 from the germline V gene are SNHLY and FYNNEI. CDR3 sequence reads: CASSETAGYYNEQFF. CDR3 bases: TGTGCCAGCAGTGAAACCGCGGGTTACTACAATGAGCAGTTCTTC.

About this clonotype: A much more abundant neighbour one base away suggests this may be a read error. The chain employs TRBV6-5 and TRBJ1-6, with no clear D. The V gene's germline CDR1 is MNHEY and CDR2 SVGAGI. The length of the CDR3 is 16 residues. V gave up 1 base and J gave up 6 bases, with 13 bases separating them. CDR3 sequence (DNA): TGTGCCAGCAGTTACTTTTCGGGCTCCGCTAATTCACCCCTCCACTTT. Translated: CASSYFSGSANSPLHF.

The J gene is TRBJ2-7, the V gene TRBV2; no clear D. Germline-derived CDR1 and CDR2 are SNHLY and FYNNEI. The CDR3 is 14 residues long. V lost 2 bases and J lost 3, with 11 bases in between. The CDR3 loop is CASSESIGGYEQYF. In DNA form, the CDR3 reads TGTGCCAGCAGTGAAAGCATCGGCGGCTACGAGCAGTACTTC.

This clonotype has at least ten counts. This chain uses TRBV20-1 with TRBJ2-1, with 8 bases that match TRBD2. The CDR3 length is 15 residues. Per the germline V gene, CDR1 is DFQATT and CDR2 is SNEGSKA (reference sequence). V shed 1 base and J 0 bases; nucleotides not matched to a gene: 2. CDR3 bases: TGCAGTGCTAGAGCGGGAGGGGGCTCCTACAATGAGCAGTTCTTC. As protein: CSARAGGGSYNEQFF.

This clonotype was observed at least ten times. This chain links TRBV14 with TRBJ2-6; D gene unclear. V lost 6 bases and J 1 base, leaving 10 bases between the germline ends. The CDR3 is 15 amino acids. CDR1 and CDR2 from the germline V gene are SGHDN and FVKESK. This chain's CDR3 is CASSTWGSGANVLTF. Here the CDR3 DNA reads TGTGCCAGCAGTACGTGGGGTTCTGGGGCCAACGTCCTGACTTTC.

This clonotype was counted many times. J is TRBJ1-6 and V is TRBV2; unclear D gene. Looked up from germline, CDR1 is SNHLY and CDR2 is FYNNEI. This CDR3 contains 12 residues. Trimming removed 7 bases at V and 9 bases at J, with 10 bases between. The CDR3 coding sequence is TGTGCCAGCACTGTCGGGAGTTCACCCCTCCACTTT. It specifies CASTVGSSPLHF.

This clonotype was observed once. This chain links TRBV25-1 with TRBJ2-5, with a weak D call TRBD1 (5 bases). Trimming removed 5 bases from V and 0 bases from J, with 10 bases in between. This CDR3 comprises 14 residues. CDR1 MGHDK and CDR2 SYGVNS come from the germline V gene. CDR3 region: CASSPRGHQETQYF. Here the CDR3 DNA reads TGTGCCAGCAGTCCAAGGGGTCACCAAGAGACCCAGTACTTC.

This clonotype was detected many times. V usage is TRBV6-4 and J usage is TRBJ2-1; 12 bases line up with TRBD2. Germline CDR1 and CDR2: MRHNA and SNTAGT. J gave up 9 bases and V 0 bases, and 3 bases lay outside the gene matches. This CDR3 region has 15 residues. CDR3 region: CASSDSGLAGREQFF. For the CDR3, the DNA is TGTGCCAGCAGTGACTCAGGACTAGCGGGGCGTGAGCAGTTCTTC.

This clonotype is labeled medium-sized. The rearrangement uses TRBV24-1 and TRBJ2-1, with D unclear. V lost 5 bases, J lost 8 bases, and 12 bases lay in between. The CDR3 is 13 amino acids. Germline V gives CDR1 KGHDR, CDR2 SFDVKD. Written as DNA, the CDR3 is TGTGCCACCAGTGCCGACGGTCTCGATGAGCAGTTCTTC. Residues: CATSADGLDEQFF.

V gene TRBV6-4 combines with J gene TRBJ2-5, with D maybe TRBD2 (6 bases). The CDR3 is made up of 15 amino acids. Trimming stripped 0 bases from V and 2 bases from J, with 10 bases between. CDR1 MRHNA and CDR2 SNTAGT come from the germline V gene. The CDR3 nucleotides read TGTGCCAGCAGTGACTCGAACGGGGGTCAAGAGACCCAGTACTTC. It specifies CASSDSNGGQETQYF.

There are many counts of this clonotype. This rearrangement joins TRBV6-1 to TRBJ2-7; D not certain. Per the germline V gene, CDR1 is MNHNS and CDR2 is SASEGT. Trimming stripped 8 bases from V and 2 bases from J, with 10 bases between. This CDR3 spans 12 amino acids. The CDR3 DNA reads TGTGCCAGCGGCGGCAGGACCTACGAGCAGTACTTC. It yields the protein CASGGRTYEQYF.

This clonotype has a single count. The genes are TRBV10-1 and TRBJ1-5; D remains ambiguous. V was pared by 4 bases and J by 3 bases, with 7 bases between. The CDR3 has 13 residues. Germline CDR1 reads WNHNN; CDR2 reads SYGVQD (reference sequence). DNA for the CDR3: TGCGCCAGCAGTGCGTCCCCCAATCAGCCCCAGCATTTT. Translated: CASSASPNQPQHF.

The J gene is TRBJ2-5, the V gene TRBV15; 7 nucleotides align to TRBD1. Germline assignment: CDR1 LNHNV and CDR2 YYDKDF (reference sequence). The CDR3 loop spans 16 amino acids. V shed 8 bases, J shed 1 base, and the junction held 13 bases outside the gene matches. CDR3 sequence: CATRETGPTTQETQYF. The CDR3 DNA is TGTGCCACCCGTGAGACAGGGCCGACAACCCAAGAGACCCAGTACTTC.

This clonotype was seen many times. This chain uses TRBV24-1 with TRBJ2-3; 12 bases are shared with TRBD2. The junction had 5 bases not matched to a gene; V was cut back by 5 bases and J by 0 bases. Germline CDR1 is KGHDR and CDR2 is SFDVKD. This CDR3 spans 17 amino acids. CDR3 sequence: CATSATSGGLSTDTQYF. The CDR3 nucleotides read TGTGCCACCAGTGCGACTAGCGGGGGCCTTAGCACAGATACGCAGTATTTT.

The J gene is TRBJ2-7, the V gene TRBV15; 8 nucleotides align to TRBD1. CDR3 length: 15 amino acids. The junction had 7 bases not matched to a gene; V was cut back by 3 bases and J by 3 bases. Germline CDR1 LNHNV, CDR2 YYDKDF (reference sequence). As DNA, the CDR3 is TGTGCCACCAGCAGTGAAGGGACAGGAGTCTACGAGCAGTACTTC. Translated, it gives CATSSEGTGVYEQYF. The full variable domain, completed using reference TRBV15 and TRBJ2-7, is DAMVIQNPRYQVTQFGKPVTLSCSQTLNHNVMYWYQQKSSQAPKLLFHYYDKDFNNEADTPDNFQSRRPNTSFCFLDIRSPGLGDTAMYLCATSSEGTGVYEQYFGPGTRLTVT.

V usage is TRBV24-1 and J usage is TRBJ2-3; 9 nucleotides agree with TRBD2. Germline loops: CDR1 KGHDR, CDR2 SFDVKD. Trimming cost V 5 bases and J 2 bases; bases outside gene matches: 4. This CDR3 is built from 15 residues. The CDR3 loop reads CATSGVAGDTDTQYF. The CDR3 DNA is TGTGCCACCAGTGGGGTAGCGGGAGACACAGATACGCAGTATTTT.

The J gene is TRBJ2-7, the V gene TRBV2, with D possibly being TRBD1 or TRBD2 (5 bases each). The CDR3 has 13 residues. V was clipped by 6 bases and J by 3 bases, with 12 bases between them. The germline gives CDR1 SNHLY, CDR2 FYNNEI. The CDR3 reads CASRRDQNYEQYF. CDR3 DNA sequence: TGTGCCAGCAGGAGGGACCAGAACTACGAGCAGTACTTC.

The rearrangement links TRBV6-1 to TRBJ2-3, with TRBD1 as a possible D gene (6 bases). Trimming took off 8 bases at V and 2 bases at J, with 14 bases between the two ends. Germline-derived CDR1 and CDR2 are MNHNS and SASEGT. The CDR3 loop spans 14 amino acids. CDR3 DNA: TGTGCCAGCTTTCAGGGGCTCCTCACAGATACGCAGTATTTT. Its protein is CASFQGLLTDTQYF.

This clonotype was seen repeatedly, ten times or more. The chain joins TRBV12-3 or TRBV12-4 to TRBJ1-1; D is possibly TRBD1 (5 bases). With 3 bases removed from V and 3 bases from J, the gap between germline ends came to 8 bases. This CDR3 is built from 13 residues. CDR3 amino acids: CASSLGQDTEAFF. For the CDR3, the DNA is TGTGCCAGCAGTTTGGGGCAGGACACTGAAGCTTTCTTT.

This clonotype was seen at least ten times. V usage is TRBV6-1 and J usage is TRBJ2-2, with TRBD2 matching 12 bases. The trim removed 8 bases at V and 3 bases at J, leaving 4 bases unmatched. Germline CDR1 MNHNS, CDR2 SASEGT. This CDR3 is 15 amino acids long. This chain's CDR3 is CASASGGVDTGELFF. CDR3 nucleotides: TGTGCCAGCGCTAGCGGGGGGGTCGACACCGGGGAGCTGTTTTTT.

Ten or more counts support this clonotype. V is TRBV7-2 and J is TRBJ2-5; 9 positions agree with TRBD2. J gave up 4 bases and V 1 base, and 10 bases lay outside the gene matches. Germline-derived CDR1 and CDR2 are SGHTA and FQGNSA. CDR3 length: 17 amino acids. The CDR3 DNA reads TGTGCCAGCAGCTTAGGCGGCGGGGGGGCCGTTCGAGAGACCCAGTACTTC. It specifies CASSLGGGGAVRETQYF.

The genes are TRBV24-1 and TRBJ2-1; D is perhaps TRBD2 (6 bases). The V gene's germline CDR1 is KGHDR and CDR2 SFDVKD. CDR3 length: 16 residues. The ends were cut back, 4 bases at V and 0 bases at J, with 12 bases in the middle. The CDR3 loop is CATSEEGTRSYNEQFF. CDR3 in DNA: TGTGCCACCAGTGAGGAGGGGACTCGCTCCTACAATGAGCAGTTCTTC.

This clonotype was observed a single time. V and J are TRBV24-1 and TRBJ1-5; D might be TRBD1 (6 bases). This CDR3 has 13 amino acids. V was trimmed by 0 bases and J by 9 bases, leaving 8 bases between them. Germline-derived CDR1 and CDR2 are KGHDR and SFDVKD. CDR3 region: CATSDLRGVPQHF. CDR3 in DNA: TGTGCCACCAGTGATTTGAGGGGGGTGCCCCAGCATTTT.

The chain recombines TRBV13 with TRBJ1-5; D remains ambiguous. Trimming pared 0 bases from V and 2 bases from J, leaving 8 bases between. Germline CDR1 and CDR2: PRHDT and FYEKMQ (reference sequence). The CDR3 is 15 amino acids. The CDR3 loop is CASSLGKGGNQPQHF. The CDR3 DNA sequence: TGTGCCAGCAGCTTAGGAAAGGGTGGCAATCAGCCCCAGCATTTT.

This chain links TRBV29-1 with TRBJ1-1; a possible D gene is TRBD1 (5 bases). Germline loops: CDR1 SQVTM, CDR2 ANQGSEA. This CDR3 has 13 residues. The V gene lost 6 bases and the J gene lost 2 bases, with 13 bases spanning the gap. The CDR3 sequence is CSVSTVLNTEAFF. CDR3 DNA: TGCAGCGTCTCGACAGTCCTTAACACTGAAGCTTTCTTT.